These 21 T cell receptor beta chains were all obtained from the same sample, sequenced in a study of T cell repertoires in cytomegalovirus infection. TCRdb processed the reads anew with MiXCR; each CDR3 protein has one entry. In the table there are 100,000 to 150,000 distinct CDR3 sequences, approximately 8.8% of which are singletons. The sample was PBMCs. Receptors were obtained from a human donor in good health (CMV status not recorded). Some clones in this sample may be carry-over from other donors' samples.

This clonotype was found a few times. The CDR3 protein is CASSETGGSSPLHF. In nucleotides, the CDR3 is TGTGCCAGCAGTGAAACAGGGGGCTCTTCACCCCTCCACTTT. The chain recombines TRBV2 with TRBJ1-6; TRBD1 aligns across 9 bases. The CDR3 is made up of 14 amino acids. Germline-derived CDR1 and CDR2 are SNHLY and FYNNEI. V shed 2 bases, J shed 9 bases, and the junction held 2 bases outside the gene matches. The full variable domain, with the rest looked up from reference TRBV2 and TRBJ1-6, is EPEVTQTPSHQVTQMGQEVILRCVPISNHLYFYWYRQILGQKVEFLVSFYNNEISEKSEIFDDQFSVERPDGSNFTLKIRSTKLEDSAMYFCASSETGGSSPLHFGNGTRLTVT.

This clonotype has at least ten counts. This chain uses TRBV28 with TRBJ2-3; 7 bases align to TRBD1. With 3 bases clipped from V and 12 bases from J, the junction kept 12 bases outside the gene matches. The CDR3 sequence is 14 residues long. Germline assignment: CDR1 MDHEN and CDR2 SYDVKM. DNA for the CDR3: TGTGCCAGCAGTTTGTGGAAAGCGGCAGGGGGACAGTATTTT. Encoded protein: CASSLWKAAGGQYF.

The table lists this clonotype with many counts. The V call is TRBV18, the J call TRBJ1-1; 12 bases match TRBD1. Germline V gene lookup returns CDR1 KGHSH and CDR2 LQKENI. CDR3 length: 15 amino acids. The junction had 1 base not matched to a gene; V was cut back by 0 bases and J by 5 bases. The CDR3 sequence is CASSPPGQGATEAFF. The CDR3 DNA is TGTGCCAGCTCACCACCGGGACAGGGGGCGACTGAAGCTTTCTTT. Together with reference TRBV18 and TRBJ1-1, the CDR3 gives the full variable domain: NAGVMQNPRHLVRRRGQEARLRCSPMKGHSHVYWYRQLPEEGLKFMVYLQKENIIDESGMPKERFSAEFPKEGPSILRIQQVVRGDSAAYFCASSPPGQGATEAFFGQGTRLTVV.

This clonotype is judged medium-sized (0.01 to 0.1%). This chain links TRBV7-2 with TRBJ1-3; D is undetermined. CDR1 and CDR2 from the germline V gene are SGHTA and FQGNSA. The V end lost 3 bases, the J end lost 4 bases, and 1 base lay between the germline ends. This CDR3 region has 11 residues. CDR3 nucleotide sequence: TGTGCCAGCAGCTTCGGAAACACCATATATTTT. Translated: CASSFGNTIYF.

This clonotype was counted a few times. The chain recombines TRBV6-2 or TRBV6-3 with TRBJ2-2; TRBD2 matches at 11 bases. This CDR3 is 17 amino acids long. J lost 4 bases, V lost 2 bases, and 6 bases had no gene match. Germline V gene data show CDR1 as MNHEY and CDR2 as SVGEGT. CDR3 residues: CASSYETSGVITGELFF. The CDR3, as DNA: TGTGCCAGCAGTTACGAGACTAGCGGGGTTATCACCGGGGAGCTGTTTTTT.

Only a few counts were recorded for this clonotype. CDR3 bases: TGCAGTGCTAGATCCCCACGCGAGGGAGGCTACACCTTC. This codes for CSARSPREGGYTF. The chain has TRBV20-1 and TRBJ1-2; D call uncertain. Germline values: CDR1 DFQATT, CDR2 SNEGSKA (reference sequence). Trimming shortened V by 2 bases and J by 8 bases, and 15 bases separated the two germline ends. The CDR3 consists of 13 residues.

This clonotype was detected many times. This CDR3 reads CSATRDIQETQYF. For the CDR3, the DNA is TGCAGTGCTACCCGGGACATCCAAGAGACCCAGTACTTC. V gene TRBV20-1 combines with J gene TRBJ2-5; D is possibly TRBD1 (6 bases). Germline CDR1 and CDR2: DFQATT and SNEGSKA (reference sequence). V shed 4 bases and J shed 1 base, with 10 bases lying between them. The length of the CDR3 is 13 residues.

This clonotype showed up many times. The chain uses TRBV28 and TRBJ2-7; D unresolved. CDR1 and CDR2 from the germline V gene are MDHEN and SYDVKM. Trimming took off 3 bases at V and 2 bases at J, with 11 bases between the two ends. The CDR3 length is 14 residues. CDR3 loop: CASSFQAPAYEQYF. Here the CDR3 DNA reads TGTGCCAGCAGTTTTCAGGCTCCGGCCTACGAGCAGTACTTC.

This clonotype occurred a few times. The chain carries TRBV2 and TRBJ1-5, with D perhaps matching TRBD1 (6 bases). V gave up 6 bases and J gave up 6 bases, with 15 bases separating them. The CDR3 extends over 14 amino acids. Germline V gene data show CDR1 as SNHLY and CDR2 as FYNNEI. CDR3 loop: CASSPSGVGQPQHF. CDR3 nucleotide sequence: TGTGCCAGCAGCCCGTCAGGGGTAGGTCAGCCCCAGCATTTT.

This clonotype was recorded at least ten times. The chain employs TRBV11-2 and TRBJ2-1; 7 bases agree with TRBD2. The V segment lost 3 bases and the J segment 0 bases; nucleotides outside the gene matches: 5. This CDR3 spans 16 amino acids. Germline V lookup: CDR1 SGHAT, CDR2 FQNNGV. The CDR3 nucleotides are TGTGCCAGCAGCTTTAGGGGAGGGATCTCCTACAATGAGCAGTTCTTC. Translating it yields CASSFRGGISYNEQFF.

This clonotype has a count of ten or more. The V call is TRBV6-4, the J call TRBJ2-2, with 8 nucleotides matching TRBD2. There are 15 residues in the CDR3. V shed 3 bases, J shed 7 bases, and the junction held 7 bases outside the gene matches. CDR1 and CDR2 from the germline V gene are MRHNA and SNTAGT. For the CDR3, the DNA is TGTGCCAGCAGTGAATCGGGGGGGCAGATCGGGGAGCTGTTTTTT. Amino acids: CASSESGGQIGELFF.

The V and J genes are TRBV12-3 or TRBV12-4 and TRBJ2-1; D remains unclear. The germline V and J ends were trimmed by 4 bases and 10 bases, with 8 bases remaining between them. The CDR3 runs to 11 residues. DNA for the CDR3: TGTGCCAGCAGTTCTACTCGCGAGCAGTTCTTC. This gives the protein CASSSTREQFF.

The V and J genes are TRBV6-5 and TRBJ1-3, with D possibly being TRBD1 (5 bases). The germline V gene encodes CDR1 MNHEY and CDR2 SVGAGI. Trimming left V 0 bases short and J 1 base short, with 10 bases between. The CDR3 contains 16 residues. The CDR3 DNA follows: TGTGCCAGCAGTTACTCCCGGACATTATCTGGAAACACCATATATTTT. Encoded protein: CASSYSRTLSGNTIYF.

This chain links TRBV7-2 with TRBJ2-3; no clear D gene. The CDR3 totals 14 residues. Trimming removed 5 bases from V and 5 bases from J, with 14 bases in between. In germline, CDR1 is SGHTA, CDR2 FQGNSA. For the CDR3, the DNA is TGTGCCAGCAGCCTAAACCTTCTCGGAGATACGCAGTATTTT. Protein: CASSLNLLGDTQYF.

This clonotype has ten or more counts. The chain is built from TRBV7-3 and TRBJ2-1; 8 bases map to TRBD2. CDR1 and CDR2 from the germline V gene are SGHTA and FQGTGA. This CDR3 comprises 15 residues. The V segment lost 4 bases and the J segment 7 bases; nucleotides outside the gene matches: 9. CDR3 DNA sequence: TGTGCCAGCAGCTCTGTCGGGGGGGTGGGGAATGAGCAGTTCTTC. Translated: CASSSVGGVGNEQFF.

This chain connects TRBV10-3 to TRBJ2-7, with 7 bases lining up with TRBD2. The junction had 11 bases not matched to a gene; V was cut back by 8 bases and J by 4 bases. This CDR3 region has 14 residues. Germline lookup yields CDR1 ENHRY and CDR2 SYGVKD. CDR3 in amino acids: CAIGVGGAPYEQYF. The CDR3 DNA reads as TGTGCCATCGGCGTGGGAGGGGCCCCTTACGAGCAGTACTTC.

The gene calls are TRBV2 and TRBJ1-1, with D unresolved. This CDR3 is 13 amino acids long. Germline values: CDR1 SNHLY, CDR2 FYNNEI. The germline V and J ends were trimmed by 3 bases and 1 base, with 6 bases remaining between them. CDR3 bases: TGTGCCAGCAGTGATTCGGGGAACACTGAAGCTTTCTTT. Protein product: CASSDSGNTEAFF.

This sequence joins TRBV5-1 and TRBJ1-3, with 8 bases aligning to TRBD1. Germline CDR1 and CDR2: SGHRS and YFSETQ. This CDR3 comprises 16 residues. Trimming removed 5 bases from V and 0 bases from J; junction bases left unmatched: 7. The CDR3 sequence: CASSAQGGLSGNTIYF. The DNA for the CDR3 is TGCGCCAGCAGTGCACAGGGGGGCCTCTCTGGAAACACCATATATTTT.

This chain connects TRBV5-1 to TRBJ1-1; no reliable D call. This CDR3 comprises 14 residues. In germline, CDR1 is SGHRS, CDR2 YFSETQ. The V gene lost 2 bases and the J gene lost 0 bases, with 8 bases spanning the gap. The CDR3 bases are TGCGCCAGCAGCTTTGACGGGATGAACACTGAAGCTTTCTTT. This codes for CASSFDGMNTEAFF.

This clonotype was picked up a small number of times. V usage is TRBV6-1 and J usage is TRBJ2-1, with D unresolved. Germline values: CDR1 MNHNS, CDR2 SASEGT. V gave up 6 bases and J gave up 7 bases, with 16 bases separating them. The CDR3 loop spans 14 amino acids. CDR3 sequence: CASRGSIPFNEQFF. The DNA for the CDR3 is TGTGCCAGCAGAGGCAGTATCCCTTTTAATGAGCAGTTCTTC.

This clonotype has at least ten counts. The rearrangement links TRBV4-1 to TRBJ2-5, with TRBD1 matching 9 bases. The CDR3 is made up of 15 amino acids. V shed 0 bases, J shed 6 bases, and the junction held 5 bases outside the gene matches. The V gene's germline CDR1 is MGHRA and CDR2 YSYEKL. CDR3 region: CASSQDSTGGQTQYF. The CDR3 DNA reads as TGCGCCAGCAGCCAAGACTCGACAGGGGGGCAGACCCAGTACTTC.